Listed below are T cell receptor beta chains from one sample, sequenced in a study of blood T cell repertoires in COVID-19. TCRdb keeps only in-frame clones here, not all; method: immunoSEQ multiplex PCR. Counted here are 150,000 to 200,000 clones, roughly 80% occurring once; the ten biggest clones make up roughly 7%. The sequencing input was peripheral blood. The receptors here all came from a human donor in a cohort sampled during active COVID-19. The CDR3 runs from the conserved cysteine through the conserved F or W. The order of the fields is clone size, V gene, D gene, J gene, CDR3 protein, CDR3 DNA. The D gene is left open where the match is weak. Size values are once, few and many counts, or a class for expanded clones, and some rows have none.

NA,TRBV6-5,TRBD1,TRBJ1-4,CASSYRGLDEKLFF,TGTGCCAGCAGTTACAGGGGGCTTGATGAAAAACTGTTTTTT
once,TRBV7-7,TRBD1,TRBJ2-5,CASSRSRGQGETQYF,TGTGCCAGCAGCCGATCCAGGGGGCAGGGAGAGACCCAGTACTTC
NA,TRBV15,NA,TRBJ2-7,CATSREASYEQYF,TGTGCCACCAGCAGAGAGGCCAGTTACGAGCAGTACTTC
NA,TRBV3-1/TRBV3-2,TRBD1,TRBJ1-2,CASSQAGQPYGYTF,TGTGCCAGCAGCCAAGCGGGACAGCCTTATGGCTACACCTTC
NA,TRBV20-1,NA,TRBJ1-5,CSASAGGIKPQHF,TGCAGTGCTAGTGCAGGAGGTATCAAGCCCCAGCATTTT
NA,TRBV6-5,NA,TRBJ1-4,CASMLDTNNEKLFF,TGTGCCAGCATGTTGGACACGAATAATGAAAAACTGTTTTTT
once,TRBV19,NA,TRBJ2-1,CASSLPGTYNEQFF,TGTGCCAGTAGTCTTCCAGGGACCTACAATGAGCAGTTCTTC
once,TRBV5-4,NA,TRBJ2-7,CASSLSQGYEQYF,TGTGCCAGCAGCTTATCACAGGGCTACGAGCAGTACTTC
NA,TRBV5-7,TRBD2,TRBJ2-7,CARTSASGGLYEQYF,TGTGCCAGAACTTCTGCTAGCGGGGGTCTCTACGAGCAGTACTTC
few,TRBV30,NA,TRBJ2-2,CAWSVLGGTGELFF,TGTGCCTGGAGTGTCTTGGGGGGCACCGGGGAGCTGTTTTTT
NA,TRBV14,NA,TRBJ2-7,CASSQEGQPYEQYF,TGTGCCAGCAGCCAAGAAGGACAACCGTACGAGCAGTACTTC
NA,TRBV5-1,NA,TRBJ2-7,CASSFQGSYEQYF,TGCGCCAGCAGCTTCCAGGGGTCGTACGAGCAGTACTTC
once,TRBV2,TRBD1,TRBJ2-2,CASSVSRGTTGELFF,TGTGCCAGCAGTGTAAGCAGGGGGACGACCGGGGAGCTGTTTTTT
NA,TRBV7-6,TRBD1,TRBJ1-4,CASSIGWDSSTNEKLFF,TGTGCCAGCAGCATTGGGTGGGACAGTTCAACTAATGAAAAACTGTTTTTT
NA,TRBV10-2,NA,TRBJ1-2,CASSETGGYTF,TGCGCCAGCAGTGAGACCGGTGGCTACACCTTC
NA,TRBV5-4,NA,TRBJ1-2,CASSFQGQANYGYTF,TGTGCCAGCAGCTTTCAGGGGCAAGCTAACTATGGCTACACCTTC
NA,TRBV9,TRBD2,TRBJ2-5,CASSAETSGGQETQYF,TGTGCCAGCAGCGCGGAGACTAGCGGGGGGCAAGAGACCCAGTACTTC
NA,TRBV5-6,TRBD1,TRBJ2-1,CASSDDRTGGYNEQFF,TGTGCCAGCAGCGACGACCGAACAGGGGGATACAATGAGCAGTTCTTC
NA,TRBV19,TRBD1,TRBJ2-7,CASSISGGPYEQYF,TGTGCCAGTAGTATATCAGGGGGCCCCTACGAGCAGTACTTC
many,TRBV5-1,TRBD1,TRBJ1-5,CASSLGDRGRQPQHF,TGCGCCAGCAGCTTGGGGGACAGGGGGAGACAGCCCCAGCATTTT
NA,TRBV5-4,NA,TRBJ1-4,CASSPEGGREKLFF,TGTGCCAGCAGCCCTGAGGGGGGGCGTGAAAAACTGTTTTTT